This T cell receptor beta chain derives from a study of T cells in Graves' hyperthyroidism and ophthalmopathy. The study based diagnoses on clinical symptoms, serum thyroxine and TRAb, thyroid ultrasound and orbital computed tomography. Cells are PBMCs isolated from around 9.4 ml of fresh blood. This CDR3 region has 16 residues. V lost 4 bases and J lost 8; bases outside the gene matches: 9. From germline, CDR1 is GTSNPN and CDR2 SVGIG (reference sequence). Amplified regions were TCR beta CDR3 sequences from RNA transcripts. First-round RT-PCR with HTBI primers amplified the TCR CDR3 region. TCRdb independently ran MiXCR on the multiplex PCR reads; one entry per CDR3 protein. There are 500,000 or so distinct CDR3 sequences in the sample; approximately 17% occur only once, and under 20% lies in the top ten. A few counts support this clonotype.

V usage is TRBV30 and J usage is TRBJ2-1; 15 positions agree with TRBD2. Sequencing was carried out using blood. This receptor was obtained from a woman between 18 and 30 years old with Graves' ophthalmopathy. The CDR3 nucleotides read TGTGCCTGGACCCTAGGACTAGCGGGAGGGCCGGATGAGCAGTTCTTC. Protein: CAWTLGLAGGPDEQFF.